One and the same sample provided the 29 T cell receptor beta chains below, sequenced in a study of T cells in Graves' hyperthyroidism and ophthalmopathy. Template material for amplifying TCR beta CDR3 regions consisted of RNA transcripts. A first-round RT-PCR of the TCR CDR3 used the HTBI primer set. TCRdb called the multiplex PCR reads again in MiXCR, with one record for every CDR3 protein. The data hold approximately 620,000 distinct CDR3 sequences, with about 15% observed a single time. The specimen was blood. The receptors were gathered from a woman in her 30s with Graves' hyperthyroidism that later progressed to Graves' ophthalmopathy.

This clonotype was seen ten or more times. The chain uses TRBV24-1 and TRBJ2-1; TRBD2 matches 13 bases. The germline gives CDR1 KGHDR, CDR2 SFDVKD. V lost 3 bases and J lost 0; bases outside the gene matches: 13. This CDR3 has 21 residues. The CDR3 sequence is CATSDADPGLAGMSSYNEQFF. The CDR3, as DNA: TGTGCCACCAGTGATGCTGATCCGGGACTAGCGGGAATGAGCTCCTACAATGAGCAGTTCTTC.

This clonotype has a handful of counts. V gene TRBV13 combines with J gene TRBJ2-7, with D possibly matching TRBD2 (5 bases). This CDR3 has 16 residues. The V and J ends lost 0 bases and 0 bases respectively, with 12 bases between them. CDR1 and CDR2 from the germline V gene are PRHDT and FYEKMQ (reference sequence). The CDR3 nucleotides read TGTGCCAGCAGCTTAGGCCTTCCGGAGGTCTCCTACGAGCAGTACTTC. This gives the protein CASSLGLPEVSYEQYF.

This clonotype was recorded many times. The chain has TRBV9 and TRBJ2-3; D is unclear. Germline V gene sequence: CDR1 SGDLS, CDR2 YYNGEE. V lost 0 bases, J lost 0 bases, and 8 bases lay in between. The CDR3 length is 15 residues. In nucleotides, the CDR3 is TGTGCCAGCAGCGTAGAGCCACGCAGCACAGATACGCAGTATTTT. Encoded protein: CASSVEPRSTDTQYF.

The chain employs TRBV30 and TRBJ1-1, with no clear D. V lost 3 bases and J lost 4, with 6 bases in between. From germline, CDR1 is GTSNPN and CDR2 SVGIG (reference sequence). The CDR3 extends over 11 amino acids. Written as DNA, the CDR3 is TGTGCCTGGAGGAAGGGCACTGAAGCTTTCTTT. This translates into CAWRKGTEAFF.

The J gene is TRBJ1-5, the V gene TRBV4-2; D call uncertain. The germline V gene has CDR1 LGHNA and CDR2 YNFKEQ. Trimming cost V 4 bases and J 3 bases, with 13 bases left between them. The CDR3 length is 15 residues. The DNA for the CDR3 is TGTGCCAGCAGCCGTAGTGGACGGGACAATCAGCCCCAGCATTTT. As protein: CASSRSGRDNQPQHF.

A few counts support this clonotype. Since a much larger clone is just one base distant, this may be a read error. Without the conserved terminal phenylalanine or tryptophan, this CDR3 likely stems from a read error. The V and J genes are TRBV11-2 and TRBJ2-7; D is perhaps TRBD1 or TRBD2 (5 bases each). Germline lookup yields CDR1 SGHAT and CDR2 FQNNGV. The CDR3 extends over 13 amino acids. Trimming took 7 bases from V and 4 from J, leaving 14 bases between them. The CDR3 bases are TGTGCCAGCACCCCGGGACCAGGGTACGAGCAGTACCTC. The encoded protein is CASTPGPGYEQYL.

This clonotype was picked up a small number of times. The rearrangement links TRBV29-1 to TRBJ1-2; D not resolved. This CDR3 is 12 amino acids long. CDR1 is SQVTM and CDR2 is ANQGSEA in the germline V gene. V was clipped by 3 bases and J by 8 bases, with 13 bases between them. The CDR3 DNA is TGCAGCGTTGAGGGCCTGGGAGGAGGCTACACCTTC. This encodes CSVEGLGGGYTF.

This clonotype was seen ten or more times. V and J are TRBV7-2 and TRBJ1-4; D remains ambiguous. Germline-derived CDR1 and CDR2 are SGHTA and FQGNSA. The V and J ends lost 5 bases and 7 bases respectively, with 11 bases between them. The CDR3 is 13 amino acids. The CDR3, as DNA: TGTGCCAGCAGCCCCACGATAGGTGAAAAACTGTTTTTT. It is translated as CASSPTIGEKLFF. Variable domain in full (rest from reference TRBV7-2 and TRBJ1-4): GAGVSQSPSNKVTEKGKDVELRCDPISGHTALYWYRQSLGQGLEFLIYFQGNSAPDKSGLPSDRFSAERTGGSVSTLTIQRTQQEDSAVYLCASSPTIGEKLFFGSGTQLSVL.

There are many counts of this clonotype. The V and J genes are TRBV2 and TRBJ2-1; 9 positions match TRBD2. There are 15 residues in the CDR3. J was trimmed by 4 bases and V by 6 bases; bases with no gene match: 7. The germline CDR1 and CDR2 sequences are SNHLY and FYNNEI. This CDR3 is CASRGGLARYNEQFF. In DNA form, the CDR3 reads TGTGCCAGCAGGGGCGGACTAGCGAGGTACAATGAGCAGTTCTTC.

Many counts were recorded for this clonotype. V usage is TRBV10-3 and J usage is TRBJ1-6; D gene ambiguous. There are 17 residues in the CDR3. Germline V lookup: CDR1 ENHRY, CDR2 SYGVKD. The V end was cut by 4 bases, the J end by 2 bases, with 15 bases between. The CDR3 nucleotides read TGTGCCATCAGTGGGTCCTCCGGTAGGACCTATAATTCACCCCTCCACTTT. Its translation is CAISGSSGRTYNSPLHF.

This clonotype was recorded at least ten times. The rearrangement uses TRBV11-3 and TRBJ2-6, with 8 bases lining up with TRBD1. Losses at the gene ends were 4 bases for V and 2 bases for J; bases not matched to a gene: 4. The CDR3 length is 16 residues. CDR1 is SGHNT, CDR2 YENEEA, per germline. The CDR3, as DNA: TGTGCCAGCAGCTGGATGACAGGGGCTGGGGCCAACGTCCTGACTTTC. Amino acid sequence: CASSWMTGAGANVLTF. Full variable domain (missing parts from reference TRBV11-3 and TRBJ2-6): EAGVVQSPRYKIIEKKQPVAFWCNPISGHNTLYWYLQNLGQGPELLIRYENEEAVDDSQLPKDRFSAERLKGVDSTLKIQPAELGDSAVYLCASSWMTGAGANVLTFGAGSRLTVL.

About this clonotype itself: With a much larger clone just one base away, this may be a read error. This chain connects TRBV18 to TRBJ2-2; D might be TRBD2 (6 bases). The CDR3 is 12 amino acids. Germline V gives CDR1 KGHSH, CDR2 LQKENI. The CDR3 loop is CASSPGFRELLF. For the CDR3, the DNA is TGTGCCAGCTCACCAGGGTTCCGGGAGCTGCTTTTT.

This clonotype has ten or more counts. The chain combines TRBV11-3 with TRBJ1-3; a weak D match, TRBD1 (5 bases). The CDR3 loop spans 15 amino acids. CDR1 and CDR2 from the germline V gene are SGHNT and YENEEA. V was clipped by 3 bases and J by 1 base, with 10 bases between them. CDR3 loop: CASSFPWGSGNTIYF. The CDR3 coding sequence is TGTGCCAGCAGCTTCCCCTGGGGGTCTGGAAACACCATATATTTT.

The chain carries TRBV12-3 or TRBV12-4 and TRBJ2-7; tentative D call: TRBD2 (5 bases). V was shortened by 7 bases and J by 4 bases, with 20 bases between the two germline ends. The CDR3 spans 15 residues. CDR3 region: CASTRSGGLPYEQYF. CDR3 DNA sequence: TGTGCCAGCACCCGCTCCGGCGGGCTTCCTTACGAGCAGTACTTC.

Many counts were recorded for this clonotype. This chain joins TRBV12-3 or TRBV12-4 and TRBJ1-1; D is perhaps TRBD1 (5 bases). V lost 5 bases and J 5 bases, leaving 21 bases between the germline ends. The CDR3 sequence is 16 residues long. CDR3 in amino acids: CASSLGDLGRRTEAFF. The CDR3 DNA reads as TGTGCCAGCAGTCTAGGGGATTTGGGAAGGCGAACTGAAGCTTTCTTT.

This clonotype showed up many times. In nucleotides, the CDR3 is TGTGCCAGCAGTTTCTCTAGGGCCCTAAGCACAGATACGCAGTATTTT. It translates to CASSFSRALSTDTQYF. The chain is built from TRBV27 and TRBJ2-3; D call uncertain. V lost 3 bases, J lost 0 bases, and 13 bases lay in between. The germline V gene has CDR1 MNHEY and CDR2 SMNVEV (reference sequence). This CDR3 has 16 amino acids.

The sample holds many counts of this clonotype. The chain combines TRBV30 with TRBJ2-5; D is uncertain. This CDR3 is built from 11 residues. V was shortened by 1 base and J by 7 bases, with 7 bases between the two germline ends. Germline CDR1 and CDR2: GTSNPN and SVGIG (reference sequence). CDR3 in amino acids: CAWSATWTQYF. CDR3 nucleotide sequence: TGTGCCTGGAGTGCCACTTGGACCCAGTACTTC. Based on the CDR3 plus reference TRBV30 and TRBJ2-5, the full variable domain is SQTIHQWPATLVQPVGSPLSLECTVEGTSNPNLYWYRQAAGRGLQLLFYSVGIGQISSEVPQNLSASRPQDRQFILSSKKLLLSDSGFYLCAWSATWTQYFGPGTRLLVL.

This clonotype was recorded at least ten times. V gene TRBV28 combines with J gene TRBJ2-7; unclear D gene. V lost 8 bases and J lost 2, with 16 bases in between. CDR3 length: 14 amino acids. Germline V gives CDR1 MDHEN, CDR2 SYDVKM. In nucleotides, the CDR3 is TGTGCCAGCTCACCGGGCCGCGCTCCCTACGAGCAGTACTTC. Translating gives CASSPGRAPYEQYF.

This clonotype was seen ten or more times. V gene TRBV7-2 combines with J gene TRBJ2-7; 14 nucleotides align to TRBD2. V lost 5 bases to trimming and J lost 6 bases; unmatched junction nucleotides: 6. Per the germline V gene, CDR1 is SGHTA and CDR2 is FQGNSA. This CDR3 comprises 15 residues. The CDR3 sequence: CASSATGTSGGEQYF. The DNA for the CDR3 is TGTGCCAGCAGCGCGACTGGGACTAGCGGGGGCGAGCAGTACTTC.

There are many counts of this clonotype. This chain uses TRBV27 with TRBJ2-7; TRBD1 might be the D (6 bases). Germline V gene lookup returns CDR1 MNHEY and CDR2 SMNVEV (reference sequence). Trimming removed 5 bases from V and 6 bases from J, with 20 bases in between. CDR3 size: 15 residues. For the CDR3, the DNA is TGTGCCAGCAGTCTCTCCGGGACAATGGGGCTCGAGCAGTACTTC. This translates into CASSLSGTMGLEQYF.

This clonotype was detected ten times or more. The chain employs TRBV29-1 and TRBJ2-2; 8 bases map to TRBD2. Germline assignment: CDR1 SQVTM and CDR2 ANQGSEA. The trim removed 4 bases at V and 3 bases at J, leaving 1 base unmatched. The CDR3 contains 13 residues. The CDR3 loop is CSVAAGDTGELFF. The CDR3 DNA follows: TGCAGCGTTGCAGCGGGAGACACCGGGGAGCTGTTTTTT.

This clonotype has a count of ten or more. This rearrangement joins TRBV20-1 to TRBJ1-2, with D perhaps matching TRBD1 (5 bases). The CDR3 runs to 18 residues. Trimming removed 1 base from V and 2 bases from J, with 23 bases in between. The germline V gene encodes CDR1 DFQATT and CDR2 SNEGSKA (reference sequence). The CDR3 reads CSARGGTDLGFPNYGYTF. In nucleotides, the CDR3 is TGCAGTGCTAGAGGGGGGACGGACCTGGGGTTTCCCAACTATGGCTACACCTTC.

Ten or more counts support this clonotype. The chain has TRBV7-2 and TRBJ2-2; 8 bases align to TRBD2. CDR3 length: 15 residues. Losses at the gene ends were 3 bases for V and 3 bases for J; bases not matched to a gene: 3. CDR1 and CDR2 (germline): SGHTA, FQGNSA. CDR3 sequence: CASSFTSGYTGELFF. In nucleotides, the CDR3 is TGTGCCAGCAGCTTTACTAGCGGTTACACCGGGGAGCTGTTTTTT.

Many counts were recorded for this clonotype. The chain employs TRBV5-4 and TRBJ2-7; 7 bases are shared with TRBD1. The CDR3 spans 14 residues. Germline trimming cut 2 bases from V and 3 bases from J; bases unmatched to any gene: 5. CDR1 and CDR2 (germline): SGHNT, YYREEE (reference sequence). The CDR3 nucleotides read TGTGCCAGCAGCTTTCAGACAGGGTACTACGAGCAGTACTTC. This sequence encodes CASSFQTGYYEQYF.

This clonotype was seen repeatedly, ten times or more. The V call is TRBV28, the J call TRBJ1-2; 11 nucleotides agree with TRBD1. The ends lost 6 bases at V and 3 bases at J; junction bases unmatched: 6. The CDR3 totals 15 residues. Germline loops: CDR1 MDHEN, CDR2 SYDVKM. CDR3 region: CASSGQGAGDYGYTF. CDR3 nucleotide sequence: TGTGCCAGCAGCGGACAGGGGGCTGGTGACTATGGCTACACCTTC.

The genes are TRBV6-1 and TRBJ2-7; D may match TRBD1 or TRBD2 (6 bases each). CDR1 MNHNS and CDR2 SASEGT come from the germline V gene. Trimming shortened V by 8 bases and J by 2 bases, and 19 bases separated the two germline ends. The CDR3 contains 15 residues. The CDR3 is CASSEAGPGAYEQYF. The CDR3 DNA is TGTGCCAGCTCCGAAGCGGGCCCAGGGGCCTACGAGCAGTACTTC.

There are many counts of this clonotype. The chain combines TRBV11-3 with TRBJ1-1; D unresolved. The CDR3 totals 13 residues. The V end lost 6 bases, the J end lost 3 bases, and 11 bases lay between the germline ends. CDR1 SGHNT and CDR2 YENEEA come from the germline V gene. This CDR3 is CASSPLWDTEAFF. CDR3 sequence (DNA): TGTGCCAGCAGTCCTTTATGGGACACTGAAGCTTTCTTT.

This clonotype was counted many times. V usage is TRBV7-8 and J usage is TRBJ2-3; D possibly corresponds to TRBD1 (6 bases). CDR1 and CDR2 (germline): SGHVS, FQNEAQ. V dropped 3 bases and J dropped 1 base, with 8 bases sitting between them. The CDR3 runs to 14 residues. CDR3 sequence reads: CASSFQGRTDTQYF. Here the CDR3 DNA reads TGTGCCAGCAGCTTCCAGGGGCGCACAGATACGCAGTATTTT.

This clonotype has ten or more counts. The chain combines TRBV24-1 with TRBJ1-2, with 8 bases that match TRBD1. The junction had 5 bases not matched to a gene; V was cut back by 6 bases and J by 6 bases. The CDR3 totals 13 residues. Germline CDR1 KGHDR, CDR2 SFDVKD. CDR3 in DNA: TGTGCCACCAGTCGGGACAGGAAGGATGGCTACACCTTC. It translates to CATSRDRKDGYTF.